This entry concerns a single TCR beta chain. The data stem from a study of T cells in Graves' hyperthyroidism and ophthalmopathy. Amplification of TCR beta CDR3 regions used RNA as the template. HTBI primers drove first-round RT-PCR of the TCR CDR3. From the multiplex PCR reads, TCRdb called clonotypes with MiXCR, one entry per CDR3 protein. Counted here are 250,000 to 300,000 distinct CDR3 sequences, 15% to 20% occurring once; the ten biggest clones make up around 55%. The CDR3 length is 15 residues. Germline V gives CDR1 LNHDA, CDR2 SQIVND (reference sequence). Trimming removed 0 bases at V and 5 bases at J, with 11 bases between. PBMCs were obtained from 10 ml fresh peripheral blood.

The sample taken for sequencing was blood. The clonotype comes from a woman between 55 and 75 years old with Graves' ophthalmopathy. J is TRBJ1-5 and V is TRBV19; the D gene is possibly TRBD1 (6 bases). The CDR3 spells CASSIERDIYQPQHF. In nucleotides, the CDR3 is TGTGCCAGTAGTATAGAGCGGGACATATATCAGCCCCAGCATTTT.